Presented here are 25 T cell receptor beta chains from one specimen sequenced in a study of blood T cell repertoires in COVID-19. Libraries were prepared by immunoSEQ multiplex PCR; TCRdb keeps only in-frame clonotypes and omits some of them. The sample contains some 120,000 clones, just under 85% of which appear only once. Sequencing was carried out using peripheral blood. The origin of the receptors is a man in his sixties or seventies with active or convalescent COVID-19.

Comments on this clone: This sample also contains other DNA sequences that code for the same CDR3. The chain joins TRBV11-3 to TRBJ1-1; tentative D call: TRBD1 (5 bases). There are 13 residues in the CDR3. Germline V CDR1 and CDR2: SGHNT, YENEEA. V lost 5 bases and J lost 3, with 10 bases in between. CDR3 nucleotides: TGTGCCAGCAGCCCCGGGGGGGACACTGAAGCTTTCTTT. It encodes CASSPGGDTEAFF.

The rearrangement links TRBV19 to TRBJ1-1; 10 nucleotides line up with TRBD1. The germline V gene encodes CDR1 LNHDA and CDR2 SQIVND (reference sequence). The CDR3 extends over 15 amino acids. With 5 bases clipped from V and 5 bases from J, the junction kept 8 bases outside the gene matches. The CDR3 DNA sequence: TGTGCCAGTAGTGCTGACAGGGGGCGACGGACTGAAGCTTTCTTT. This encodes CASSADRGRRTEAFF. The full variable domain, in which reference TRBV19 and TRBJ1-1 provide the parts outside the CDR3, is DGGITQSPKYLFRKEGQNVTLSCEQNLNHDAMYWYRQDPGQGLRLIYYSQIVNDFQKGDIAEGYSVSREKKESFPLTVTSAQKNPTAFYLCASSADRGRRTEAFFGQGTRLTVV.

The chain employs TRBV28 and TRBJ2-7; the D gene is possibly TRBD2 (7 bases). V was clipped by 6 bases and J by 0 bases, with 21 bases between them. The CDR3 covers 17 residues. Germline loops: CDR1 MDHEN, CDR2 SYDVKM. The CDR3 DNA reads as TGTGCCAGCAGGGGGGGGGCTCCGGCGGGGTACTCCTACGAGCAGTACTTC. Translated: CASRGGAPAGYSYEQYF. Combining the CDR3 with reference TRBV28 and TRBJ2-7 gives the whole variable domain DVKVTQSSRYLVKRTGEKVFLECVQDMDHENMFWYRQDPGLGLRLIYFSYDVKMKEKGDIPEGYSVSREKKERFSLILESASTNQTSMYLCASRGGAPAGYSYEQYFGPGTRLTVT.

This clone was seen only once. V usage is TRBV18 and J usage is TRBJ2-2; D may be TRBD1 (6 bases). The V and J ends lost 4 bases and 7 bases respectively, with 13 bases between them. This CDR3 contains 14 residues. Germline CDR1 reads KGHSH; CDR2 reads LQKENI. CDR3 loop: CASSLRDNGGELFF. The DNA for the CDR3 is TGTGCCAGCTCACTCCGGGACAATGGCGGGGAGCTGTTTTTT.

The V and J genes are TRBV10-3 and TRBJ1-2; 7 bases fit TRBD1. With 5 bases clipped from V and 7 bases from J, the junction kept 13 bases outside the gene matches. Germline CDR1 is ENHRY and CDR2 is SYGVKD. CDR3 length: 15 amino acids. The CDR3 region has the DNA TGTGCCATCAGTCCCACCGGGACAGAGAGCGGTGGCTACACCTTC. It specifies CAISPTGTESGGYTF.

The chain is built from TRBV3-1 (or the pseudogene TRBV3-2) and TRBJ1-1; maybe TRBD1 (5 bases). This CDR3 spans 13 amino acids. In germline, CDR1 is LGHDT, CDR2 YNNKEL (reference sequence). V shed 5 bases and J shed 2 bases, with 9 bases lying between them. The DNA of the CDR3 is TGTGCCAGCAGCTCGACAGATAACACTGAAGCTTTCTTT. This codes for CASSSTDNTEAFF.

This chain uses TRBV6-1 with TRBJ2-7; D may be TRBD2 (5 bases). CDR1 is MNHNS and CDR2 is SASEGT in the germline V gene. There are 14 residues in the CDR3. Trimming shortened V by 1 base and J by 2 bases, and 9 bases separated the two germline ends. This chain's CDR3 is CASSEGLGTYEQYF. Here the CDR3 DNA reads TGTGCCAGCAGTGAAGGCCTCGGGACCTACGAGCAGTACTTC.

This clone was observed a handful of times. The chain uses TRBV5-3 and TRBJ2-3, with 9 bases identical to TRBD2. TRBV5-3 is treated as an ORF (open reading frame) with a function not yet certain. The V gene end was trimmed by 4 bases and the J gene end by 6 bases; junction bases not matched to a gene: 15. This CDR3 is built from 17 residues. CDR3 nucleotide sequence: TGTGCCAGAAGCCCGGGACTAGCTCTCGTCCGTGGGGATACGCAGTATTTT. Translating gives CARSPGLALVRGDTQYF.

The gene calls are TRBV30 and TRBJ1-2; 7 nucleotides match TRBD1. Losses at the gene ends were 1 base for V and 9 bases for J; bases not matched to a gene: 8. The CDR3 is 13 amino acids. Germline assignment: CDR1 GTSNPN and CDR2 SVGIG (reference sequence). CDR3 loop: CAWSDDRDISYTF. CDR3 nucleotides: TGTGCCTGGAGTGATGACAGGGATATTAGCTACACCTTC. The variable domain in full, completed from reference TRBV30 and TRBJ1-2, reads SQTIHQWPATLVQPVGSPLSLECTVEGTSNPNLYWYRQAAGRGLQLLFYSVGIGQISSEVPQNLSASRPQDRQFILSSKKLLLSDSGFYLCAWSDDRDISYTFGSGTRLTVV.

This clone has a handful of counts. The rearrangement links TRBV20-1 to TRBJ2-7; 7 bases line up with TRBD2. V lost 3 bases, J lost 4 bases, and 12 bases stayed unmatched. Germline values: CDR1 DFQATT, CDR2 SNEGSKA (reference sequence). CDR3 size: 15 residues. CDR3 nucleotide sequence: TGCAGTGCTAGTGGGTTGGCGGGAGTTATGTACGAGCAGTACTTC. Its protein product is CSASGLAGVMYEQYF.

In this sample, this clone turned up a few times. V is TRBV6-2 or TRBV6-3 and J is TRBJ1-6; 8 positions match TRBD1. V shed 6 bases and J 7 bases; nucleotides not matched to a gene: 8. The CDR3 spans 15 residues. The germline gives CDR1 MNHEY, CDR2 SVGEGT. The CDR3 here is CASSQGQAQNSPLHF. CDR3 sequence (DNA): TGTGCCAGCAGCCAGGGACAGGCCCAGAATTCACCCCTCCACTTT.

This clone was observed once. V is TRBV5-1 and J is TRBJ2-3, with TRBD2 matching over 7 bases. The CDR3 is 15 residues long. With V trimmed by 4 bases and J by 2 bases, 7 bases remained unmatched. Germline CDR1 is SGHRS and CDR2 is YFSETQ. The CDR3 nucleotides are TGCGCCAGCAGCCAGATGAGCGGGAACACAGATACGCAGTATTTT. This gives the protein CASSQMSGNTDTQYF.

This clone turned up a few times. The CDR3 region has the DNA TGTGCCAGCAGTTTCTCCGGGAGGGCCGGTGAGACCCAGTACTTC. Protein sequence: CASSFSGRAGETQYF. This chain uses TRBV28 with TRBJ2-5, with 8 bases identical to TRBD2. The CDR3 spans 15 residues. Germline CDR1 and CDR2: MDHEN and SYDVKM. Trimming removed 3 bases from V and 5 bases from J; junction bases left unmatched: 8.

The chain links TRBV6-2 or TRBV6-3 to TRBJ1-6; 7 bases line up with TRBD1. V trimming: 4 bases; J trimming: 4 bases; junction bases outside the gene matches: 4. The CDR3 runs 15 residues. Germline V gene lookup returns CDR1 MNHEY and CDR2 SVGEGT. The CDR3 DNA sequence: TGTGCCAGCAGTTGGGACAGACCATATAATTCACCCCTCCACTTT. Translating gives CASSWDRPYNSPLHF.

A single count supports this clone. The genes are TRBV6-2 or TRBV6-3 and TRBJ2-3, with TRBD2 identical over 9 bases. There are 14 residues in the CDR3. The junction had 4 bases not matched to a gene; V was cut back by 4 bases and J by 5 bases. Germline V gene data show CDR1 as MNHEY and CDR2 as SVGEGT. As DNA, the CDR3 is TGTGCCAGCAGTTCACCTAGCGGGAAAGATACGCAGTATTTT. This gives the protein CASSSPSGKDTQYF.

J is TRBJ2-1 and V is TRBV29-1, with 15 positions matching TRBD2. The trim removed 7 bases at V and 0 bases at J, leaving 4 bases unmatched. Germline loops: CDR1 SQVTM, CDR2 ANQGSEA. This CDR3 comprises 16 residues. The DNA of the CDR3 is TGCAGCGGGACTAGCGGGAGGGCAAGCTCCTACAATGAGCAGTTCTTC. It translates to CSGTSGRASSYNEQFF.

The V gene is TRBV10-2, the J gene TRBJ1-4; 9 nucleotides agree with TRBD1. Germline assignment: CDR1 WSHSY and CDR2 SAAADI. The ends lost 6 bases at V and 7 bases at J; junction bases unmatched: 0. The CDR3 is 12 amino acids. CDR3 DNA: TGCGCCAGCAGGACAGGGGGTGAAAAACTGTTTTTT. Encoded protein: CASRTGGEKLFF.

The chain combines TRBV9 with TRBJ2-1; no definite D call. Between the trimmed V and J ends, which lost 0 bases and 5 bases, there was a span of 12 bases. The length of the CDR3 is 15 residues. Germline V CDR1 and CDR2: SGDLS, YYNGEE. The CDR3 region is CASSVAPDSHNEQFF. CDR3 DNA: TGTGCCAGCAGCGTAGCCCCCGATAGCCACAATGAGCAGTTCTTC. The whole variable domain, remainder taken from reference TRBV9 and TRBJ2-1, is DSGVTQTPKHLITATGQRVTLRCSPRSGDLSVYWYQQSLDQGLQFLIQYYNGEERAKGNILERFSAQQFPDLHSELNLSSLELGDSALYFCASSVAPDSHNEQFFGPGTRLTVL.

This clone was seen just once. The CDR3 DNA follows: TGTGCCAGCAGCTCAGCCGCAGGGATCGGAAACACAGATACGCAGTATTTT. Translation gives CASSSAAGIGNTDTQYF. J is TRBJ2-3 and V is TRBV7-8, with D tentatively TRBD1 (5 bases). Trimming took 4 bases from V and 2 from J, leaving 19 bases between them. Germline values: CDR1 SGHVS, CDR2 FQNEAQ. The CDR3 extends over 17 amino acids.

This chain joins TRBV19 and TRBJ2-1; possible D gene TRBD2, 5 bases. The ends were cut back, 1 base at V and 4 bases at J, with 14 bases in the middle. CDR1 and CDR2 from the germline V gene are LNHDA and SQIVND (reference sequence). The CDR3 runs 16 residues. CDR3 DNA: TGTGCCAGTAGTATAGGGAGGAATACCGTATACAATGAGCAGTTCTTC. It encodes CASSIGRNTVYNEQFF.

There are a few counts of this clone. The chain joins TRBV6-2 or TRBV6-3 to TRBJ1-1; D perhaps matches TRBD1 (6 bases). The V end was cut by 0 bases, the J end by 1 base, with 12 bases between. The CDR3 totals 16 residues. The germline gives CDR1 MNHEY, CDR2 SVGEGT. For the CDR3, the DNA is TGTGCCAGCAGTTACTCGAGGACAGACCCGAACACTGAAGCTTTCTTT. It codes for CASSYSRTDPNTEAFF.

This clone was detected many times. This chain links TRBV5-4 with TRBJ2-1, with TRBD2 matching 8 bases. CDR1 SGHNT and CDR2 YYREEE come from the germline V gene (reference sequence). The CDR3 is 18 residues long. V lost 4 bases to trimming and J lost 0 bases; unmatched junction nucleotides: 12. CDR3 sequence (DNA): TGTGCCAGCAGCCCCCGAGGTAGCGGGGCATACTCCTACAATGAGCAGTTCTTC. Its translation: CASSPRGSGAYSYNEQFF.

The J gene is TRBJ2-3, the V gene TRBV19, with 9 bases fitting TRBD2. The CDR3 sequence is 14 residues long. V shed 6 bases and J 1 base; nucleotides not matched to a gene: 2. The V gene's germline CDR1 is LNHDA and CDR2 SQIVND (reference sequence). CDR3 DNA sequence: TGTGCCAGTAGGCAGCGGGGGGGCACAGATACGCAGTATTTT. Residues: CASRQRGGTDTQYF.

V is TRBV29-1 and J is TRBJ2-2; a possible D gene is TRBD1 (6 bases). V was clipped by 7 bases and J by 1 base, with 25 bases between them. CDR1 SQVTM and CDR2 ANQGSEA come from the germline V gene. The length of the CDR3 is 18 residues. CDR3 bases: TGCAGCGCCAAGAACTTCGCTGCCGGGACACAGAACACCGGGGAGCTGTTTTTT. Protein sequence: CSAKNFAAGTQNTGELFF.

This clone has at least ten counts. CDR3 region: CASSWDNNEQFF. CDR3 coding DNA: TGTGCCAGCAGTTGGGACAACAATGAGCAGTTCTTC. The V call is TRBV7-9, the J call TRBJ2-1; the D gene is possibly TRBD1 (6 bases). V was trimmed by 6 bases and J by 5 bases, leaving 8 bases between them. Germline V CDR1 and CDR2: SEHNR, FQNEAQ (reference sequence). The CDR3 has 12 residues.